The 8 T cell receptor beta chains below all came from one sample that was sequenced in a study of T cell responses to AZD1222 COVID-19 vaccine. Only in-frame clones appear in the TCRdb table, and some are missing; sequencing was by immunoSEQ multiplex PCR. The sample includes approximately 89,000 clones, more than 70% of them seen just once. This sample comprised peripheral blood, obtained on day 0 of AZD1222 vaccination. Receptors originate from an adult in good health.

The rearrangement joins TRBV5-5 to TRBJ1-1, with 7 bases identical to TRBD1. The CDR3 extends over 13 amino acids. Trimming took 4 bases from V and 7 from J; bases not matched to a gene: 7. Germline assignment: CDR1 SGHKS and CDR2 YYEKEE (reference sequence). DNA of the CDR3: TGTGCCAGCAGCAAAACAGGGGAATATGAAGCTTTCTTT. It codes for CASSKTGEYEAFF.

The chain recombines TRBV7-8 with TRBJ2-2; 8 bases line up with TRBD2. This CDR3 is built from 19 residues. Germline CDR1 reads SGHVS; CDR2 reads FQNEAQ. With V trimmed by 0 bases and J by 0 bases, 9 bases remained unmatched. The CDR3 coding sequence is TGTGCCAGCAGCTTAGCGTTGGGGCGGGGGGCCTCGAACACCGGGGAGCTGTTTTTT. Protein: CASSLALGRGASNTGELFF.

Comments on this clone: One end of the junction is discordant with germline, which a read error may explain. The rearrangement links TRBV3-1 (or the pseudogene TRBV3-2) to TRBJ2-7; a weak D match, TRBD1 (6 bases). This CDR3 contains 13 residues. The V gene's germline CDR1 is LGHDT and CDR2 YNNKEL (reference sequence). The DNA of the CDR3 is TGTGCCAGCAGCCAAGAATTCAGGGGTCCCATGAACTTC. Its protein product is CASSQEFRGPMNF.

The genes are TRBV29-1 and TRBJ1-1, with D possibly TRBD1 on 6 matching bases. This CDR3 has 15 amino acids. V lost 3 bases and J lost 1, with 15 bases in between. Germline V CDR1 and CDR2: SQVTM, ANQGSEA. The CDR3 is CSVDPQGLKNTEAFF. The CDR3 region has the DNA TGCAGCGTTGATCCCCAGGGGCTAAAGAACACTGAAGCTTTCTTT.

The chain has TRBV9 and TRBJ1-3; unclear D gene. Germline-derived CDR1 and CDR2 are SGDLS and YYNGEE. CDR3 length equals 16 residues. Trimming took 3 bases from V and 4 from J, leaving 17 bases between them. CDR3 DNA sequence: TGTGCCAGCAGCGGGTCCTGGTTCCCGGGCGGAAACACCATATATTTT. Residues: CASSGSWFPGGNTIYF.

The gene calls are TRBV4-1 and TRBJ1-6, with D possibly being TRBD1 (6 bases). CDR1 is MGHRA and CDR2 is YSYEKL in the germline V gene. Trimming stripped 2 bases from V and 7 bases from J, with 15 bases between. The CDR3 totals 16 residues. The CDR3 reads CASSQRTRDKNSPLHF. The CDR3 DNA reads as TGCGCCAGCAGCCAACGAACCCGGGACAAGAATTCACCCCTCCACTTT.

J is TRBJ1-6 and V is TRBV18; D gene ambiguous. The germline CDR1 and CDR2 sequences are KGHSH and LQKENI. Trimming pared 3 bases from V and 6 bases from J, leaving 15 bases between. The CDR3 is 16 amino acids. CDR3: CASSPFEGSPNSPLHF. The CDR3 coding sequence is TGTGCCAGCTCACCCTTTGAAGGGAGCCCTAATTCACCCCTCCACTTT.

The CDR3, as DNA: TGTGCCAGCAGCCTTCCAGGGTACCAAGAGACCCAGTACTTC. Amino acid sequence: CASSLPGYQETQYF. The chain carries TRBV11-3 and TRBJ2-5; possible D gene TRBD1, 5 bases. V lost 5 bases, J lost 0 bases, and 10 bases lay in between. The CDR3 runs to 14 residues. Germline V gene data show CDR1 as SGHNT and CDR2 as YENEEA.